This entry lists 21 T cell receptor beta chains sequenced from one sample in a study of OX40 agonist ivuxolimab in advanced cancers. Produced via immunoSEQ multiplex PCR; TCRdb's table is partial and in-frame only. The sample has around 100,000 clones, 90% to 96% seen once. The sample consisted of CD4+ or CD8+ T cells sorted from blood, taken in a trial of the OX40 agonist ivuxolimab. The receptors come from an adult with an advanced solid tumor such as melanoma, head and neck, liver or kidney cancer.

This chain links TRBV10-2 with TRBJ2-1; TRBD2 is a possible D gene (6 bases). Trimming took off 3 bases at V and 5 bases at J, with 20 bases between the two ends. CDR3 length: 17 residues. CDR1 and CDR2 (germline): WSHSY, SAAADI. The CDR3 DNA follows: TGCGCCAGCAGTGAACCCCTTGGGGCGGAGGGGAACAATGAGCAGTTCTTC. Its translation: CASSEPLGAEGNNEQFF.

The chain has TRBV29-1 and TRBJ1-2; TRBD1 is a possible D gene (6 bases). Between the trimmed V and J ends, which lost 1 base and 4 bases, there was a span of 7 bases. The V gene's germline CDR1 is SQVTM and CDR2 ANQGSEA. The CDR3 runs 12 residues. The CDR3 is CSVEADSYGYTF. For the CDR3, the DNA is TGCAGCGTTGAAGCGGACAGCTATGGCTACACCTTC.

The chain joins TRBV27 to TRBJ2-7; 8 bases map to TRBD1. V lost 8 bases to trimming and J lost 2 bases; unmatched junction nucleotides: 8. CDR1 MNHEY and CDR2 SMNVEV come from the germline V gene (reference sequence). The CDR3 sequence is 14 residues long. CDR3 residues: CASGTGTGPYEQYF. The DNA of the CDR3 is TGTGCCAGCGGTACCGGGACAGGCCCCTACGAGCAGTACTTC.

The chain employs TRBV4-2 and TRBJ2-5; a possible D gene is TRBD1 (7 bases). CDR1 is LGHNA and CDR2 is YNFKEQ in the germline V gene. The CDR3 is made up of 18 amino acids. V gave up 1 base and J gave up 5 bases, with 23 bases separating them. The CDR3 DNA is TGTGCCAGCAGCCAAGCTCTGGAGGGGACAGCACCAGGGGAGACCCAGTACTTC. Amino acid sequence: CASSQALEGTAPGETQYF.

The gene calls are TRBV11-2 and TRBJ1-1; a possible D gene is TRBD1 (5 bases). V lost 5 bases, J lost 2 bases, and 9 bases lay in between. The germline CDR1 and CDR2 sequences are SGHAT and FQNNGV. The CDR3 consists of 13 residues. The CDR3 sequence is CASSPQGNTEAFF. CDR3 coding DNA: TGTGCCAGCAGCCCCCAGGGCAACACTGAAGCTTTCTTT. The full variable domain, with the rest looked up from reference TRBV11-2 and TRBJ1-1, is EAGVAQSPRYKIIEKRQSVAFWCNPISGHATLYWYQQILGQGPKLLIQFQNNGVVDDSQLPKDRFSAERLKGVDSTLKIQPAKLEDSAVYLCASSPQGNTEAFFGQGTRLTVV.

The table lists this clone with a count of one. The J gene is TRBJ2-5, the V gene TRBV19; 9 nucleotides match TRBD1. This CDR3 comprises 15 residues. V trimming: 0 bases; J trimming: 3 bases; junction bases outside the gene matches: 2. Germline lookup yields CDR1 LNHDA and CDR2 SQIVND (reference sequence). DNA for the CDR3: TGTGCCAGTAGTATAGATCGGACAGGGGAAGAGACCCAGTACTTC. Protein: CASSIDRTGEETQYF.

V gene TRBV15 combines with J gene TRBJ2-3; D call uncertain. Germline V gene sequence: CDR1 LNHNV, CDR2 YYDKDF (reference sequence). The CDR3 spans 13 residues. V dropped 3 bases and J dropped 3 bases, with 7 bases sitting between them. CDR3 in DNA: TGTGCCACCAGCAGTCCTTATACAGATACGCAGTATTTT. Its translation is CATSSPYTDTQYF. The whole variable domain, remainder taken from reference TRBV15 and TRBJ2-3, is DAMVIQNPRYQVTQFGKPVTLSCSQTLNHNVMYWYQQKSSQAPKLLFHYYDKDFNNEADTPDNFQSRRPNTSFCFLDIRSPGLGDTAMYLCATSSPYTDTQYFGPGTRLTVL.

The J gene is TRBJ1-5, the V gene TRBV7-3, with D unresolved. Germline assignment: CDR1 SGHTA and CDR2 FQGTGA. The length of the CDR3 is 16 residues. V gave up 2 bases and J gave up 0 bases, with 11 bases separating them. The CDR3 loop reads CASSLDVVYSNQPQHF. The CDR3 coding sequence is TGTGCCAGCAGCTTAGACGTCGTCTATAGCAATCAGCCCCAGCATTTT.

V gene TRBV19 combines with J gene TRBJ2-3; 12 nucleotides match TRBD2. The germline V gene has CDR1 LNHDA and CDR2 SQIVND (reference sequence). The CDR3 sequence is 14 residues long. V lost 8 bases to trimming and J lost 4 bases; unmatched junction nucleotides: 4. CDR3 amino acids: CASCLAGGPDTQYF. The CDR3 nucleotides read TGTGCCAGTTGCCTAGCGGGAGGGCCAGATACGCAGTATTTT.

This CDR3 reads CASSYSNPSYGYTF. CDR3 DNA sequence: TGTGCCAGCAGTTACTCGAATCCTTCCTATGGCTACACCTTC. The genes are TRBV6-6 and TRBJ1-2; D is unclear. The CDR3 is 14 residues long. CDR1 is MNHNY and CDR2 is SVGAGI in the germline V gene (reference sequence). V lost 0 bases, J lost 4 bases, and 9 bases lay in between.

The rearrangement uses TRBV9 and TRBJ1-2; D gene ambiguous. Deletions cut 0 bases from V and 3 bases from J, with 9 bases between. This CDR3 contains 14 residues. Germline-derived CDR1 and CDR2 are SGDLS and YYNGEE. The chain's CDR3 is CASSVVPGDYGYTF. The CDR3 bases are TGTGCCAGCAGCGTAGTTCCAGGAGACTATGGCTACACCTTC.

V usage is TRBV9 and J usage is TRBJ2-5, with 7 positions matching TRBD1. Germline CDR1 and CDR2: SGDLS and YYNGEE. This CDR3 comprises 15 residues. The J segment lost 3 bases and the V segment lost 6 bases, leaving 11 bases of the junction unmatched. CDR3: CASNPGQTLEETQYF. The DNA of the CDR3 is TGTGCCAGCAATCCGGGACAGACACTAGAAGAGACCCAGTACTTC. Together with reference TRBV9 and TRBJ2-5, the CDR3 gives the full variable domain: DSGVTQTPKHLITATGQRVTLRCSPRSGDLSVYWYQQSLDQGLQFLIQYYNGEERAKGNILERFSAQQFPDLHSELNLSSLELGDSALYFCASNPGQTLEETQYFGPGTRLLVL.

The rearrangement links TRBV5-6 to TRBJ2-5; 7 nucleotides align to TRBD1. Germline-derived CDR1 and CDR2 are SGHDT and YYEEEE. Trimming took 4 bases from V and 6 from J; bases not matched to a gene: 15. CDR3 length: 16 residues. The CDR3 reads CASSTRRGKDIKTQYF. The CDR3 nucleotides read TGTGCCAGCAGCACCCGCAGGGGGAAGGATATAAAGACCCAGTACTTC.

This chain uses TRBV11-2 with TRBJ2-7; 9 bases agree with TRBD2. Trimming removed 3 bases from V and 2 bases from J; junction bases left unmatched: 5. Germline values: CDR1 SGHAT, CDR2 FQNNGV. This CDR3 has 15 amino acids. CDR3 amino acids: CASSFGSGGAYEQYF. The CDR3 DNA reads TGTGCCAGCAGCTTTGGTAGCGGGGGAGCCTACGAGCAGTACTTC. The whole variable domain, remainder taken from reference TRBV11-2 and TRBJ2-7, is EAGVAQSPRYKIIEKRQSVAFWCNPISGHATLYWYQQILGQGPKLLIQFQNNGVVDDSQLPKDRFSAERLKGVDSTLKIQPAKLEDSAVYLCASSFGSGGAYEQYFGPGTRLTVT.

The CDR3 nucleotides are TGTGCCAGCAGCTTAGACAGATTAAGCTACGAGCAGTACTTC. This gives the protein CASSLDRLSYEQYF. V gene TRBV7-9 combines with J gene TRBJ2-7, with D uncertain. In germline, CDR1 is SEHNR, CDR2 FQNEAQ (reference sequence). The CDR3 length is 14 residues. Trimming pared 1 base from V and 3 bases from J, leaving 10 bases between.

The chain joins TRBV6-1 to TRBJ1-6, with D unclear. Germline lookup yields CDR1 MNHNS and CDR2 SASEGT. V dropped 0 bases and J dropped 9 bases, with 9 bases sitting between them. The CDR3 extends over 14 amino acids. CDR3 sequence reads: CASSEAPFSSPLHF. The CDR3 coding sequence is TGTGCCAGCAGTGAAGCTCCTTTTAGTTCACCCCTCCACTTT.

This clone is a singleton in its sample. The chain uses TRBV11-2 and TRBJ2-7, with D uncertain. The germline CDR1 and CDR2 sequences are SGHAT and FQNNGV. The germline V and J ends were trimmed by 1 base and 6 bases, with 7 bases remaining between them. The CDR3 sequence is 12 residues long. CDR3 in amino acids: CASSLGGGEQYF. As DNA, the CDR3 is TGTGCCAGCAGCTTAGGGGGTGGCGAGCAGTACTTC.

The genes are TRBV19 and TRBJ1-4, with 8 bases matching TRBD1. Unmatched junction bases numbered 3, after V lost 7 bases and J lost 5 bases. Germline CDR1 reads LNHDA; CDR2 reads SQIVND (reference sequence). The CDR3 sequence is 13 residues long. The CDR3 here is CASMDRENEKLFF. For the CDR3, the DNA is TGTGCCAGTATGGACAGGGAGAATGAAAAACTGTTTTTT. The complete variable domain, with remaining parts taken from reference TRBV19 and TRBJ1-4, reads DGGITQSPKYLFRKEGQNVTLSCEQNLNHDAMYWYRQDPGQGLRLIYYSQIVNDFQKGDIAEGYSVSREKKESFPLTVTSAQKNPTAFYLCASMDRENEKLFFGSGTQLSVL.

The rearrangement joins TRBV4-3 to TRBJ1-5; D might be TRBD1 (5 bases). V was clipped by 2 bases and J by 7 bases, with 15 bases between them. The CDR3 is 15 residues long. Germline assignment: CDR1 LGHNA and CDR2 YSLEER. The CDR3 DNA reads TGCGCCAGCAGCCAAACAGGTGTGTCGGACCAGCCCCAGCATTTT. It is translated as CASSQTGVSDQPQHF.

The rearrangement links TRBV6-5 to TRBJ2-3; TRBD2 is a possible D gene (5 bases). Germline values: CDR1 MNHEY, CDR2 SVGAGI. The CDR3 is 11 amino acids. Trimming shortened V by 8 bases and J by 3 bases, and 6 bases separated the two germline ends. CDR3 coding DNA: TGTGCCAGCCGGGGAACAGATACGCAGTATTTT. It translates to CASRGTDTQYF.

This clone was detected only once. The rearrangement links TRBV29-1 to TRBJ2-1; the D is unclear. Germline CDR1 reads SQVTM; CDR2 reads ANQGSEA. V was trimmed by 0 bases and J by 2 bases, leaving 8 bases between them. The CDR3 has 14 amino acids. CDR3 residues: CSVEEESTYNEQFF. The CDR3 DNA reads as TGCAGCGTTGAAGAGGAAAGCACCTACAATGAGCAGTTCTTC.